The rows below give T cell receptor beta chains drawn from one sample of a study of preoperative IRX-2 immunotherapy in early breast cancer. Profiling relied on immunoSEQ multiplex PCR, and the TCRdb table lists in-frame clones only, not all of them. The table has about 67,000 clones, approximately 93% seen once. This material was obtained from a patient treated with IRX-2 immunotherapy. These receptors came from a human donor with breast cancer. Each CDR3 is given with its conserved first and last residue. The order of the fields is clone size, J gene, V gene, D gene, CDR3 protein, CDR3 DNA. The D gene is left open where the match is weak. The listing skips clone size in some rows; elsewhere it reads once, few, many or a size class.

>NA|TRBJ2-3|TRBV7-9|TRBD2
CASSSSGTEDTQYF
TGTGCCAGCAGTTCTAGCGGGACTGAGGATACGCAGTATTTT
>few|TRBJ1-2|TRBV19|NA
CASRGAYGYTF
TGTGCCAGTCGGGGGGCCTATGGCTACACCTTC
>NA|TRBJ1-2|TRBV11-2|NA
CASSQDRNYGYTF
TGTGCCAGCAGCCAAGACAGAAACTATGGCTACACCTTC
>NA|TRBJ2-2|TRBV7-3|NA
CASSSYSGTNTGELFF
TGTGCCAGCAGCAGCTATAGCGGAACGAACACCGGGGAGCTGTTTTTT
>NA|TRBJ2-7|TRBV9|TRBD1
CASSVVDRASSYEQYF
TGTGCCAGCAGCGTAGTAGACAGGGCAAGCTCCTACGAGCAGTACTTC
>NA|TRBJ2-7|TRBV11-3|TRBD2
CASSKTIGTSGSYEQYF
TGTGCCAGCAGCAAAACTATTGGGACTAGCGGATCCTACGAGCAGTACTTC
>NA|TRBJ2-3|TRBV7-3|NA
CASSYPGDVGDTQYF
TGTGCCAGCAGCTACCCAGGGGACGTCGGAGATACGCAGTATTTT
>NA|TRBJ2-7|TRBV2|TRBD1
CASRRGLTYEQYF
TGTGCCAGCAGGAGGGGGCTTACCTACGAGCAGTACTTC
>once|TRBJ1-1|TRBV2|TRBD1
CASSTYRGDTEAFF
TGTGCCAGCAGTACTTACAGGGGCGACACTGAAGCTTTCTTT
>NA|TRBJ2-1|TRBV7-9|NA
CASSLEVTFNEQFF
TGTGCCAGCAGCTTAGAGGTAACCTTCAATGAGCAGTTCTTC
>few|TRBJ2-2|TRBV4-1|NA
CASSQLDLVTSGELFF
TGCGCCAGCAGCCAGTTGGACTTAGTAACCAGCGGGGAGCTGTTTTTT
>NA|TRBJ2-5|TRBV18|TRBD2
CASSPVGGAPETQYF
TGTGCCAGCTCACCCGTCGGGGGGGCCCCTGAGACCCAGTACTTC
>NA|TRBJ2-3|TRBV9|NA
CASSVVDSTDTQYF
TGTGCCAGCAGCGTAGTGGACAGCACAGATACGCAGTATTTT
>NA|TRBJ1-4|TRBV5-1|TRBD1
CASSLGGTGYEKLFF
TGCGCCAGCAGCTTGGGCGGGACAGGGTACGAAAAACTGTTTTTT
>NA|TRBJ2-5|TRBV7-6|TRBD2
CASSALAGGYQETQYF
TGTGCCAGCAGCGCCCTAGCGGGAGGTTACCAAGAGACCCAGTACTTC
>NA|TRBJ2-7|TRBV6-5|NA
CASSYSRHGDEQYF
TGTGCCAGCAGTTACTCTCGTCACGGGGACGAGCAGTACTTC
>NA|TRBJ2-1|TRBV2|NA
CASILNWGDEQFF
TGTGCCAGCATCCTGAACTGGGGAGATGAGCAGTTCTTC
>NA|TRBJ2-4|TRBV28|NA
CASRGSLDIQYF
TGTGCCAGCAGGGGCTCCCTGGACATTCAGTACTTC
>NA|TRBJ2-3|TRBV11-2|TRBD2
CASSLPQGRGGQYTQYF
TGTGCCAGCAGCCTCCCCCAGGGGCGGGGGGGCCAATATACGCAGTATTTT
>NA|TRBJ2-5|TRBV7-6|TRBD2
CASTPETSGQETQYF
TGTGCCAGCACCCCAGAGACTAGCGGGCAAGAGACCCAGTACTTC
>NA|TRBJ1-6|TRBV30|NA
CALRWGLTYNSPLHF
TGTGCCTTGCGATGGGGGCTGACCTATAATTCACCCCTCCACTTT